These 5 T cell receptor beta chains originate from one sample sequenced in a study of cytomegalovirus exposure and HLA in healthy donors. Use of 60 Vbeta and 13 Jbeta primers characterized the PCR. Sequenced by immunoSEQ multiplex PCR; TCRdb stores in-frame clones only, minus some. This sample has 130,000 to 150,000 clones; 73% occur once, and the top ten carry approximately 15%. The sequencing input was PBMCs. Every receptor here comes from a human donor in good health.

The gene calls are TRBV5-4 and TRBJ1-4; D is uncertain. The CDR3 runs 14 residues. Trimming cost V 2 bases and J 0 bases, with 5 bases left between them. Germline V gene lookup returns CDR1 SGHNT and CDR2 YYREEE (reference sequence). The CDR3 nucleotides are TGTGCCAGCAGCTTAACAGCAACTAATGAAAAACTGTTTTTT. It is translated as CASSLTATNEKLFF.

This chain joins TRBV4-1 and TRBJ2-7; a possible D gene is TRBD2 (6 bases). Germline-derived CDR1 and CDR2 are MGHRA and YSYEKL. The CDR3 loop spans 15 amino acids. V lost 4 bases to trimming and J lost 5 bases, with 18 bases between them. Written as DNA, the CDR3 is TGCGCCAGCAGCCTCGGGTCCCGCGGGAATGACGAGCAGTACTTC. It translates to CASSLGSRGNDEQYF.

The chain carries TRBV5-1 and TRBJ2-5; 9 bases line up with TRBD2. The CDR3 has 14 amino acids. V lost 4 bases to trimming and J lost 2 bases; unmatched junction nucleotides: 3. CDR1 and CDR2 (germline): SGHRS, YFSETQ. The CDR3 DNA sequence: TGCGCCAGCAGCACGGGACTAGCTCAAGAGACCCAGTACTTC. It specifies CASSTGLAQETQYF.

This clone was seen once. The chain carries TRBV6-5 and TRBJ2-1; 9 bases are a match to TRBD2. Per germline, CDR1 MNHEY and CDR2 SVGAGI. This CDR3 has 15 residues. V dropped 6 bases and J dropped 9; count of bases not matched to a gene: 12. The CDR3 DNA is TGTGCCAGCAGGCAAGGGACTAGCAAAGACTTTGAGCAGTTCTTC. It is translated as CASRQGTSKDFEQFF.

The chain is built from TRBV5-1 and TRBJ1-1, with D maybe TRBD1 (6 bases). Germline CDR1 SGHRS, CDR2 YFSETQ. The CDR3 is 14 amino acids. Trimming left V 4 bases short and J 5 bases short, with 15 bases between. In DNA, the CDR3 is TGCGCCAGCAGCCCCCCAGGGGAGGGGACTGAAGCTTTCTTT. Residues: CASSPPGEGTEAFF.